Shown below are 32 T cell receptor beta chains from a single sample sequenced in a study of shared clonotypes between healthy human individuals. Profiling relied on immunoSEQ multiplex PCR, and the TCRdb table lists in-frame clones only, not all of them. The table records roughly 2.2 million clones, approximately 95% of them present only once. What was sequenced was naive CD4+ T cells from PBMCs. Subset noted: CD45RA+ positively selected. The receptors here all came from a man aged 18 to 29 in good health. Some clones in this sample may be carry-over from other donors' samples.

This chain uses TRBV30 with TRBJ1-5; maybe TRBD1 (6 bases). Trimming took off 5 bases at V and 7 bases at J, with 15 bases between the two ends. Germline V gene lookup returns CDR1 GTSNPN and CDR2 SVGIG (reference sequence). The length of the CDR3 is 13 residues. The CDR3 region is CAWSRAGDQPQHF. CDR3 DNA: TGTGCCTGGTCCCGAGCAGGGGACCAGCCCCAGCATTTT.

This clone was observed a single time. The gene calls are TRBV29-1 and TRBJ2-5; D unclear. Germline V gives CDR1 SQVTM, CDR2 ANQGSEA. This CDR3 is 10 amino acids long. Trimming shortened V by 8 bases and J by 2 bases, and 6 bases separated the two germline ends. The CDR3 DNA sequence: TGCAGCACCTTACAAGAGACCCAGTACTTC. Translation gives CSTLQETQYF.

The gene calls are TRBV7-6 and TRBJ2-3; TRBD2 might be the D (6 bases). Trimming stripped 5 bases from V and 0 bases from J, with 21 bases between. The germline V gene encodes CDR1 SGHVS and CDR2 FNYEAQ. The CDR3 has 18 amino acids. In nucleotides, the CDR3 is TGTGCCAGCAGCCAACGCAGACGAACTAGCCCGAGCACAGATACGCAGTATTTT. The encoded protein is CASSQRRRTSPSTDTQYF.

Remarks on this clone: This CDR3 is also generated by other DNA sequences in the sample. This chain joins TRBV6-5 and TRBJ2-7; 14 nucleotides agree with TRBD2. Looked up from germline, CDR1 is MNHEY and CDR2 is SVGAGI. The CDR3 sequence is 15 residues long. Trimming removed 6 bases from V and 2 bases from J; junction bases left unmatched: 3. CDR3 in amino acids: CASSRLAGGPYEQYF. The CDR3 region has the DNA TGTGCCAGCAGCCGACTAGCGGGAGGGCCCTACGAGCAGTACTTC.

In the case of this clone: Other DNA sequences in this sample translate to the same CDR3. The CDR3 protein is CASSLERDTQYF. DNA for the CDR3: TGCGCCAGCAGCTTGGAACGAGATACGCAGTATTTT. V usage is TRBV5-1 and J usage is TRBJ2-3, with unresolved D. Germline loops: CDR1 SGHRS, CDR2 YFSETQ. Trimming removed 0 bases at V and 5 bases at J, with 4 bases between. CDR3 length equals 12 residues.

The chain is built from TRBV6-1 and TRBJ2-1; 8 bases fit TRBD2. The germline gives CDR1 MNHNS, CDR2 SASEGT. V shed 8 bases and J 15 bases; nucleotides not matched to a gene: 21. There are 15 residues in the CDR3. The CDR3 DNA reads TGTGCCAGCGTGAACCTTGGACGGGAGGGCCCCTGGACGTTCTTC. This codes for CASVNLGREGPWTFF.

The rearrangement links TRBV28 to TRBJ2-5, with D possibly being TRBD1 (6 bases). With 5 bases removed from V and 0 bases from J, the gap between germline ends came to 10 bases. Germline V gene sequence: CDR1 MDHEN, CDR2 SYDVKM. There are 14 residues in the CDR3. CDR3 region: CASSPGQHQETQYF. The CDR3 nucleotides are TGTGCCAGCAGTCCCGGACAGCACCAAGAGACCCAGTACTTC.

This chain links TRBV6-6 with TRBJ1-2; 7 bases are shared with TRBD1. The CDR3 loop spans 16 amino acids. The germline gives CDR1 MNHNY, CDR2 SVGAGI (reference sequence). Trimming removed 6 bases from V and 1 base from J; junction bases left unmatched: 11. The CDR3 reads CASSRATGPINYGYTF. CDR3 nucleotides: TGTGCCAGCAGCCGCGCGACAGGGCCTATTAACTATGGCTACACCTTC.

CDR3 DNA sequence: TGTGCCAGCAGGGAACGGACATCCTACAATGAGCAGTTCTTC. Translated, it gives CASRERTSYNEQFF. The chain links TRBV5-4 to TRBJ2-1; perhaps TRBD1 as D (5 bases). V was cut by 5 bases and J by 1 base, with 10 bases left in between. CDR3 length: 14 residues. Per the germline V gene, CDR1 is SGHNT and CDR2 is YYREEE (reference sequence).

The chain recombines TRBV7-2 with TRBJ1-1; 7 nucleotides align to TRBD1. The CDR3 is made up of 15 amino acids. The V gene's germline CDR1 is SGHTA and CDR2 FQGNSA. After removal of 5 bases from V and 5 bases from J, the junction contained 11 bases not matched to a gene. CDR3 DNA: TGTGCCAGCAGCCTAGAAGGGGGCGAGTGGACTGAAGCTTTCTTT. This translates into CASSLEGGEWTEAFF. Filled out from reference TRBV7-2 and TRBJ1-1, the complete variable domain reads GAGVSQSPSNKVTEKGKDVELRCDPISGHTALYWYRQSLGQGLEFLIYFQGNSAPDKSGLPSDRFSAERTGGSVSTLTIQRTQQEDSAVYLCASSLEGGEWTEAFFGQGTRLTVV.

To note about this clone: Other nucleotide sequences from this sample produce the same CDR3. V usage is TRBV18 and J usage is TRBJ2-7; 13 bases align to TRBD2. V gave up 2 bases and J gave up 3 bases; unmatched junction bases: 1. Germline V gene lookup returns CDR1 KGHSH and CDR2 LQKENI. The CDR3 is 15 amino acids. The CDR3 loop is CASSPGLAGDYEQYF. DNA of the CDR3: TGTGCCAGCTCACCAGGACTAGCGGGGGACTACGAGCAGTACTTC.

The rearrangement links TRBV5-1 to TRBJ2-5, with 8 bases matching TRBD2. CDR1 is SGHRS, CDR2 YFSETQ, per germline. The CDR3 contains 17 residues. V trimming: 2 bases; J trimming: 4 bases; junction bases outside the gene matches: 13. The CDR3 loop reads CASSFDAGGAFGETQYF. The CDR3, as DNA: TGCGCCAGCAGCTTCGACGCGGGGGGCGCGTTCGGAGAGACCCAGTACTTC.

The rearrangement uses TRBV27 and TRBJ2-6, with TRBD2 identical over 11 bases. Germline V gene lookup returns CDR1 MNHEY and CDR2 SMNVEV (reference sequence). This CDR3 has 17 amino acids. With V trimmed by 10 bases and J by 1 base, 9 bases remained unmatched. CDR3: CATGILAGESGANVLTF. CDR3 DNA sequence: TGTGCCACCGGGATACTAGCGGGAGAGTCTGGGGCCAACGTCCTGACTTTC.

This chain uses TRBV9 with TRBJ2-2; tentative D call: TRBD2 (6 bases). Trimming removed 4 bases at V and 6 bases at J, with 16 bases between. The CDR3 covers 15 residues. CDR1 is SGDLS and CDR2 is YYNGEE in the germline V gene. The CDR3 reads CASSLSTRPAGELFF. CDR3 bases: TGTGCCAGCAGCTTATCGACTAGGCCGGCCGGGGAGCTGTTTTTT.

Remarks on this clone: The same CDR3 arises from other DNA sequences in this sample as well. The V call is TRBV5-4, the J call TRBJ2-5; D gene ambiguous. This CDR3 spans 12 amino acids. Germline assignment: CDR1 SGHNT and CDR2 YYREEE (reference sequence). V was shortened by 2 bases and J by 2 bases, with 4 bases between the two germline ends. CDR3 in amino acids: CASSLMQETQYF. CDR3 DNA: TGTGCCAGCAGCTTAATGCAAGAGACCCAGTACTTC.

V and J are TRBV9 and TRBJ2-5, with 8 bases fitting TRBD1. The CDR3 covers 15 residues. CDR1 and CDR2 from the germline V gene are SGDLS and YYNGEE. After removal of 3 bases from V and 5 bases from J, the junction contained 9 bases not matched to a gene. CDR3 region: CASSADQGARETQYF. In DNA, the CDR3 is TGTGCCAGCAGCGCCGACCAGGGGGCACGGGAGACCCAGTACTTC.

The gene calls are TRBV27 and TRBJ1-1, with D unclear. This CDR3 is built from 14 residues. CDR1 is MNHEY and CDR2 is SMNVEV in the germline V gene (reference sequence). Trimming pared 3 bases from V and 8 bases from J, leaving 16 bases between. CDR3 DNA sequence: TGTGCCAGCAGTTTCCCATTCCCCGAAGGAGAAGCTTTCTTT. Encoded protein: CASSFPFPEGEAFF.

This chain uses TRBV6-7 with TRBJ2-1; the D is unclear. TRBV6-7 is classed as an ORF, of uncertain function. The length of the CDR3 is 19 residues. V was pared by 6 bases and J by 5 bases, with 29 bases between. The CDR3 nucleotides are TGTGCCAGCAGCCGGGCTAAATCCCCCCCCTTAACCCTGAACAATGAGCAGTTCTTC. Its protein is CASSRAKSPPLTLNNEQFF.

In DNA, the CDR3 is TGTGCCAGCTCACCCAACAGGGTGGCTTACGAGCAGTACTTC. Protein sequence: CASSPNRVAYEQYF. This chain joins TRBV18 and TRBJ2-7; maybe TRBD1 (6 bases). The CDR3 has 14 residues. Germline V gene data show CDR1 as KGHSH and CDR2 as LQKENI. V was shortened by 3 bases and J by 4 bases, with 13 bases between the two germline ends.

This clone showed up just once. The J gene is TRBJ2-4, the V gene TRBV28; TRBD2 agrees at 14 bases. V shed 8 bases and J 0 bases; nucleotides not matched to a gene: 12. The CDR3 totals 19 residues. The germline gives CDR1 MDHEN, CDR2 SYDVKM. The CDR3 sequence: CASSLPPGLAGEAKNIQYF. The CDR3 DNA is TGTGCCAGCTCCCTCCCCCCGGGACTAGCGGGGGAAGCCAAAAACATTCAGTACTTC.

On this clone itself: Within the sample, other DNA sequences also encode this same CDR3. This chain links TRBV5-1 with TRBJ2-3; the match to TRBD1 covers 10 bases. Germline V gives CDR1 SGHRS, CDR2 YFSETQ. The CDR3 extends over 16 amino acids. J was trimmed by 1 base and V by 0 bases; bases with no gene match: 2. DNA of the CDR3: TGCGCCAGCAGCTTGGCCGGGACAGGGGGCACAGATACGCAGTATTTT. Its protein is CASSLAGTGGTDTQYF.

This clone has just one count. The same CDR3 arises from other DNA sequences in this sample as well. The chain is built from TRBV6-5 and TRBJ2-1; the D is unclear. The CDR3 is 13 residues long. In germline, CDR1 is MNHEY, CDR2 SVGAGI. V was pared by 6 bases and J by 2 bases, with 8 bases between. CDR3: CASSPRTYNEQFF. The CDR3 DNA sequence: TGTGCCAGCAGCCCCCGCACCTACAATGAGCAGTTCTTC.

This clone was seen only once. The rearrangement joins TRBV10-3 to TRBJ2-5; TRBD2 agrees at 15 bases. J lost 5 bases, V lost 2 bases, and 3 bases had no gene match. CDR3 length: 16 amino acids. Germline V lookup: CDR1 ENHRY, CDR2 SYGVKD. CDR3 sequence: CAISERTSGRDETQYF. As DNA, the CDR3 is TGTGCCATCAGTGAGAGGACTAGCGGGAGGGATGAGACCCAGTACTTC.

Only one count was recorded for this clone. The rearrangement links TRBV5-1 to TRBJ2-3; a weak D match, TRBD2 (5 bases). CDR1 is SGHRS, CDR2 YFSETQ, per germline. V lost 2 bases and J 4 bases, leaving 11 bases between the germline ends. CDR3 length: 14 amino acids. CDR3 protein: CASSLVSGADTQYF. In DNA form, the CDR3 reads TGCGCCAGCAGCTTAGTAAGCGGAGCAGATACGCAGTATTTT. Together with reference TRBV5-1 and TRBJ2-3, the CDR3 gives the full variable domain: KAGVTQTPRYLIKTRGQQVTLSCSPISGHRSVSWYQQTPGQGLQFLFEYFSETQRNKGNFPGRFSGRQFSNSRSEMNVSTLELGDSALYLCASSLVSGADTQYFGPGTRLTVL.

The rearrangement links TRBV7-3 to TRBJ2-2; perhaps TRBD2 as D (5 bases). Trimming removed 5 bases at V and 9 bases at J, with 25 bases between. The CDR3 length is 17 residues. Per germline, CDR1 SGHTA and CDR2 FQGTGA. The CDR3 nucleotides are TGTGCCAGCAGCCCTCAATACACCGGCCCGGGGAGCCGGGAGCTGTTTTTT. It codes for CASSPQYTGPGSRELFF.

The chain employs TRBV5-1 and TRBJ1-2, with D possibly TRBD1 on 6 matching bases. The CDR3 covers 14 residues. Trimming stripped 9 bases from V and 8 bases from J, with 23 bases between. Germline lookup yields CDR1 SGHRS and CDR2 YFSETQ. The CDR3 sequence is CATKPGRGDRGYTF. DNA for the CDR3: TGCGCCACCAAACCTGGGAGGGGGGATCGAGGCTACACCTTC.

CDR3 sequence reads: CASSPRTGGYEQYF. Here the CDR3 DNA reads TGTGCCAGCAGCCCTAGGACAGGAGGGTACGAGCAGTACTTC. The chain uses TRBV5-4 and TRBJ2-7; D might be TRBD1 (7 bases). V was shortened by 4 bases and J by 4 bases, with 15 bases between the two germline ends. The CDR3 is made up of 14 amino acids. Germline V lookup: CDR1 SGHNT, CDR2 YYREEE (reference sequence).

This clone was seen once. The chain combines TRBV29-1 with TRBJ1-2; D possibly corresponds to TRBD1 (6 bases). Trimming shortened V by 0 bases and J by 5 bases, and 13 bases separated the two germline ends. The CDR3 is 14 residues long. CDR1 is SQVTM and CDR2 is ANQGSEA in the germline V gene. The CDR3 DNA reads TGCAGCGTTGAAGAAGGACAGAGGGCTTATGGCTACACCTTC. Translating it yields CSVEEGQRAYGYTF.

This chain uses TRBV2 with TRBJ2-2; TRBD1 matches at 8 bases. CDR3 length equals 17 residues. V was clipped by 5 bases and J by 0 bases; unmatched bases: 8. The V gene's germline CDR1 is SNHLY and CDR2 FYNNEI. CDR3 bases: TGTGCCAGCAGTACCTCGGACAGGGAACCGAACACCGGGGAGCTGTTTTTT. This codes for CASSTSDREPNTGELFF.

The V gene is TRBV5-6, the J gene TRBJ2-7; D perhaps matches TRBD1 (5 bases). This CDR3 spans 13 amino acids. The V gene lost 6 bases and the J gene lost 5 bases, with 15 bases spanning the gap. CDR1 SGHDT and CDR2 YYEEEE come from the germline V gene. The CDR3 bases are TGTGCCAGCACCTCAAGGTCCAGGGACGAGCAGTACTTC. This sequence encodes CASTSRSRDEQYF.

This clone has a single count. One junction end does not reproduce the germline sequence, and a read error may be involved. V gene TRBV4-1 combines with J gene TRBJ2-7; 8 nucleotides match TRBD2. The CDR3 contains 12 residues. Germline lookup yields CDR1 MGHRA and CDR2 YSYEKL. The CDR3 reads CASSPGLAGWNF. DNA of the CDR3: TGCGCCAGCAGCCCGGGTTTAGCGGGGTGGAACTTC.

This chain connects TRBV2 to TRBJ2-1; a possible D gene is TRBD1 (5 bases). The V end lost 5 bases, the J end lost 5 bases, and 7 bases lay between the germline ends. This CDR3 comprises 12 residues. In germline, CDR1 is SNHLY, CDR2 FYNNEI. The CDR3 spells CASSLQDNEQFF. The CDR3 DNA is TGTGCCAGCAGTTTACAGGACAATGAGCAGTTCTTC.